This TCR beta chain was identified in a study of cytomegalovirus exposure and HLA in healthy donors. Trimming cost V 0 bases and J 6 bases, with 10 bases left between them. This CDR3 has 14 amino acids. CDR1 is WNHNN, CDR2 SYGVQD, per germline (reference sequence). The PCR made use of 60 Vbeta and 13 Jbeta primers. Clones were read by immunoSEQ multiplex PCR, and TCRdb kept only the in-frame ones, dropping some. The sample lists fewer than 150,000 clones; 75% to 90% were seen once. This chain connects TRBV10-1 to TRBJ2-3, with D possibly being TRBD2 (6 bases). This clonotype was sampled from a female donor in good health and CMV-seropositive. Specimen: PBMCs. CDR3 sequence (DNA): TGCGCCAGCAGTGAGTCAGGGACTTGGGATACGCAGTATTTT. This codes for CASSESGTWDTQYF.